This T cell receptor (beta chain) was found in a study of cytomegalovirus exposure and HLA in healthy donors. The wider study: Researchers previously reported finding 90 million to 120 million unique TCR beta sequences from roughly 180 million T cells.

PCR primers comprised 60 Vbeta and 13 Jbeta primers. Sequenced by immunoSEQ multiplex PCR; TCRdb stores in-frame clones only, minus some. This table has 150,000 to 200,000 clones, around 77% appearing once. The germline gives CDR1 MDHEN, CDR2 SYDVKM. The CDR3 totals 17 residues. V lost 5 bases, J lost 4 bases, and 16 bases stayed unmatched. This clone appeared a single time. Source material: PBMCs. This clonotype was obtained from a woman in her twenties or thirties in good health and CMV-seronegative. The V and J genes are TRBV28 and TRBJ2-7; 8 bases align to TRBD2. The CDR3 DNA reads TGTGCCAGCAGTCCCGCCCGCGGGGGGCCCCACGAGTACGAGCAGTACTTC. Its protein is CASSPARGGPHEYEQYF.